This T cell receptor (beta chain) was sequenced for a study of cytomegalovirus exposure and HLA in healthy donors. Study outcomes and limitations: According to a subsequent analysis, TCR clusters from the first cohort were inclined to appear together in the 100 to 150 validation repertoires.

Assay used: immunoSEQ multiplex PCR; TCRdb lists only in-frame clones, some missing. The table lists 110,000 to 150,000 clones, about 94% of them singletons, with about 1.7% in the top ten. In the case of this clone: Its antigen remains unknown.

The specimen was PBMCs. This clonotype was obtained from a man aged 18 to 29 in good health and CMV-seropositive.

The chain's CDR3 is CSVIPDTRYYEQYF. CDR3 bases: TGCAGCGTTATACCGGACACGAGATACTACGAGCAGTACTTC. The gene calls are TRBV29-1 and TRBJ2-7; TRBD1 might be the D (5 bases). Per the germline V gene, CDR1 is SQVTM and CDR2 is ANQGSEA. Trimming shortened V by 5 bases and J by 3 bases, and 17 bases separated the two germline ends. This CDR3 spans 14 amino acids.